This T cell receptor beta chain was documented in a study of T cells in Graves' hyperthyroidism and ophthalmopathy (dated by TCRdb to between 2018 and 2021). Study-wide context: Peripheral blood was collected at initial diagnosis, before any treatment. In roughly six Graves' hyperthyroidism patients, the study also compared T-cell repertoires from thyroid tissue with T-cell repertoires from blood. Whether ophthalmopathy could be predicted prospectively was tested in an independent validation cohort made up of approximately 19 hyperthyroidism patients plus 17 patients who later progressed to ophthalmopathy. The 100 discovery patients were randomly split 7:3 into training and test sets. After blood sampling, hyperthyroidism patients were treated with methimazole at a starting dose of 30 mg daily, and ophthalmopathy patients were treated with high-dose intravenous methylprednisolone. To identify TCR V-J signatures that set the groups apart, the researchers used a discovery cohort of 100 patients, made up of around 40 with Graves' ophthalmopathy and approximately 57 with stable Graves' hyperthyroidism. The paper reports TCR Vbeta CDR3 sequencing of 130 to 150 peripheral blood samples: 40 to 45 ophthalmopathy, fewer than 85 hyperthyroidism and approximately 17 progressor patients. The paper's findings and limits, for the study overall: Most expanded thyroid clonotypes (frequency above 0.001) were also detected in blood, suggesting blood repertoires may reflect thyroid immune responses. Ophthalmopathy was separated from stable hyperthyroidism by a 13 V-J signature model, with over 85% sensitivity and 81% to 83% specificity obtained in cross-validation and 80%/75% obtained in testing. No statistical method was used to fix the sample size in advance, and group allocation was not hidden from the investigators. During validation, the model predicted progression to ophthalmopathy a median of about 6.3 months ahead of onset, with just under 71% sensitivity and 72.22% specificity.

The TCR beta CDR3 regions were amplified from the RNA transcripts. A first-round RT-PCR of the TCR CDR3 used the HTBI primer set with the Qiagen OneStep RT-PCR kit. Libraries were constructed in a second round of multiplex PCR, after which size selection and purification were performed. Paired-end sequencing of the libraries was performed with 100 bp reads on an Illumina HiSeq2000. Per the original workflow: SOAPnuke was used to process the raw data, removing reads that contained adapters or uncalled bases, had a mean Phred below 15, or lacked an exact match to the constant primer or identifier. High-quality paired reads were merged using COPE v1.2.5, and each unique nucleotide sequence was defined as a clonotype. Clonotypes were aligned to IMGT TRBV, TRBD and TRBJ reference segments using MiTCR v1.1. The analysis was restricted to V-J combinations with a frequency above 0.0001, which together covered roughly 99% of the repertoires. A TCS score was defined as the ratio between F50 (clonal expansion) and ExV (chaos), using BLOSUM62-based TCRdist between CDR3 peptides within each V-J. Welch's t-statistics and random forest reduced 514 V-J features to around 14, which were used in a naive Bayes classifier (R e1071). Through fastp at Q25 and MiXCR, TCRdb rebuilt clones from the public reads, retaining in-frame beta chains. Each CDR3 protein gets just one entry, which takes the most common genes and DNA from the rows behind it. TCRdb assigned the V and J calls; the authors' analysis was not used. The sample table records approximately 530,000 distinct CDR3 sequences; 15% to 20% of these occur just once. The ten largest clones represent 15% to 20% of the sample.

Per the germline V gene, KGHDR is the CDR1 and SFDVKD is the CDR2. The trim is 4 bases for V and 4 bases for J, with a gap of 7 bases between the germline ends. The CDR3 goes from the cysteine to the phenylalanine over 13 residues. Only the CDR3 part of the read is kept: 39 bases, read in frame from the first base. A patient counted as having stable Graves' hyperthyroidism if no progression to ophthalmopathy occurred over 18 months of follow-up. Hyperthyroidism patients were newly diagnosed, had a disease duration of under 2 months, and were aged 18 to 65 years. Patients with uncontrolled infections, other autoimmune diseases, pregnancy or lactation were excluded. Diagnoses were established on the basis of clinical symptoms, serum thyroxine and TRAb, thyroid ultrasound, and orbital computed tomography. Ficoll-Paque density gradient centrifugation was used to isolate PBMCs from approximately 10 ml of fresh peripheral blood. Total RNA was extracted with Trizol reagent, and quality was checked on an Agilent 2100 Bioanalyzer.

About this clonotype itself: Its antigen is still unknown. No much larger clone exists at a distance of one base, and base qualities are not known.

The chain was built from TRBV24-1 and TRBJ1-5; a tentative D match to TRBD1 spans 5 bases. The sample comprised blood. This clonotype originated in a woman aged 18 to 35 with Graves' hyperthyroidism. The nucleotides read TGTGCCACCAGTGAAGAGGGGAATCAGCCCCAGCATTTT. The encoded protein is CATSEEGNQPQHF.